The rows below give T cell receptor beta chains drawn from one sample of a study of blood T cell repertoires in COVID-19. The assay was immunoSEQ multiplex PCR, and TCRdb's table has in-frame clones only and misses some. This table holds a few hundred thousand clones, about 90% found once. Source material: peripheral blood. The receptors were sampled from a woman in her 50s with acute or convalescent COVID-19. The CDR3 runs from the conserved cysteine through the conserved F or W. The order of the fields is clone size, V gene, CDR3 protein. For some rows the clone size is stated as once, few or many, or as a class when expanded; others skip it.

clone_size: -; v_call: TRBV19; cdr3_aa: CASSTWGSQPQHF
clone_size: -; v_call: TRBV20-1; cdr3_aa: CSARTNNEQFF
clone_size: -; v_call: TRBV7-2; cdr3_aa: CASRRDRRTDTQYF
clone_size: -; v_call: TRBV11-3; cdr3_aa: CASSLGGGRKATEAFF
clone_size: -; v_call: TRBV7-7; cdr3_aa: CASSESGYNEQFF
clone_size: few; v_call: TRBV5-8; cdr3_aa: CASSLAPVRRVAMNTEAFF
clone_size: -; v_call: TRBV7-3; cdr3_aa: CASSLSEMGSTGELFF
clone_size: -; v_call: TRBV19; cdr3_aa: CARPSRGIGEKLFF
clone_size: -; v_call: TRBV3-1/TRBV3-2; cdr3_aa: CASSQGGQGLNSPLHF
clone_size: -; v_call: TRBV9; cdr3_aa: CASSSKQGYEQYF
clone_size: -; v_call: TRBV19; cdr3_aa: CATKTSGRLDETQYF
clone_size: -; v_call: TRBV29-1; cdr3_aa: CSVDLKGAVDYGYTF
clone_size: -; v_call: TRBV11-2; cdr3_aa: CASRLVGRDYGYTF
clone_size: -; v_call: TRBV20-1; cdr3_aa: CSASGAPAYNEQFF
clone_size: few; v_call: TRBV5-1; cdr3_aa: CASGDYYEQYF
clone_size: -; v_call: TRBV5-1; cdr3_aa: CASSPSYYEQYF
clone_size: -; v_call: TRBV4-1; cdr3_aa: CASSQGRTGGITNEKLFF
clone_size: -; v_call: TRBV28; cdr3_aa: CASSWTSGYNEQFF
clone_size: -; v_call: TRBV24-1; cdr3_aa: CATSGTSGSSDTQYF